This TCR beta chain was observed in a study of T-cell memory formation after mild COVID-19. The wider study: TCR clusters largely stayed donor specific. Whole-study results and caveats: Several responding clones turned up in pre-infection memory, indicating that cross-reactive memory may have taken part. Clones that shrank (day 15 to 85) were balanced CD4/CD8, whereas later expanders leaned CD4+.

This clonotype has more than one count but fewer than ten. The antigen is not known. Sample barcodes and UMIs were carried by the TCR alpha and TCR beta cDNA libraries that 5'RACE generated with constant-segment primers. MiXCR, applied by TCRdb to the 5' RACE reads, yields one record per CDR3 protein. The sample contains approximately 300,000 distinct CDR3 sequences, roughly a fifth of which appear only once. Per the germline V gene, CDR1 is WNHNN and CDR2 is SYGVQD (reference sequence). The length of the CDR3 is 15 residues. Trimming at V came to 6 bases and at J to 4 bases, leaving 9 bases not matched to a gene.

This sequence originates from a man aged 18 to 29 who had mild COVID-19 (a few samples of this study predate the infection). Cell type and time point are not known. The sequenced sample consisted of PBMCs or a T cell subset sorted from them (not recorded which). V and J are TRBV10-1 and TRBJ1-1; 9 nucleotides line up with TRBD1. CDR3 sequence: CASSAYRGLGTEAFF. CDR3 DNA: TGCGCCAGCAGCGCGTACAGGGGGCTGGGCACTGAAGCTTTCTTT.